Presented here are 11 T cell receptor beta chains from one specimen sequenced in a study of regulatory T cells in long-lasting Graves disease. Investigators prepared the TCR beta libraries by applying iRepertoire HTBI primers and Arm-PCR of CDR3 regions. TCRdb re-called the multiplex PCR reads through MiXCR, storing one row per CDR3 protein. Of fewer than 650,000 distinct CDR3 sequences listed, 16% are singletons. Time point given: newly diagnosed GD, antithyroid drugs for less than 3 months. Making the TCR library involved RNA that had been extracted from PBMCs. The data were also submitted as part of a second study, on T cells in Graves' hyperthyroidism and ophthalmopathy.

The sequenced sample was peripheral blood mononuclear cells (PBMCs), obtained at new diagnosis, from a patient treated with antithyroid drugs. The receptors here all came from a man between 18 and 35 years old with Graves disease.

This chain uses TRBV5-5 with TRBJ2-5; D gene ambiguous. Germline V gene data show CDR1 as SGHKS and CDR2 as YYEKEE (reference sequence). V was shortened by 1 base and J by 3 bases, with 7 bases between the two germline ends. The CDR3 contains 13 residues. The CDR3 DNA follows: TGTGCCAGCAGCTTGCAAGAGGAAGAGACCCAGTACTTC. This encodes CASSLQEEETQYF.

This clonotype was observed once. V is TRBV9 and J is TRBJ1-5; D is unclear. The V end was cut by 5 bases, the J end by 5 bases, with 14 bases between. Germline assignment: CDR1 SGDLS and CDR2 YYNGEE. This CDR3 comprises 14 residues. CDR3 coding DNA: TGTGCCAGCAGAGCCTCGACACGGGATCAGCCCCAGCATTTT. Its translation: CASRASTRDQPQHF.

This clonotype has more than one count but fewer than ten. The genes are TRBV20-1 and TRBJ1-1, with a possible D match to TRBD1 (5 bases). The CDR3 covers 15 residues. Germline-derived CDR1 and CDR2 are DFQATT and SNEGSKA (reference sequence). Trimming took off 6 bases at V and 1 base at J, with 18 bases between the two ends. The CDR3 spells CSALSAHGTNTEAFF. The CDR3 bases are TGCAGTGCATTATCCGCTCATGGGACGAACACTGAAGCTTTCTTT.

The chain carries TRBV19 and TRBJ2-3, with 11 nucleotides matching TRBD2. J was trimmed by 4 bases and V by 7 bases; bases with no gene match: 4. Looked up from germline, CDR1 is LNHDA and CDR2 is SQIVND (reference sequence). This CDR3 contains 14 residues. CDR3 residues: CASTPGLAADTQYF. CDR3 nucleotide sequence: TGTGCCAGTACTCCGGGACTAGCGGCAGATACGCAGTATTTT.

Worth noting for this clonotype: A single base separates this from a much larger clone, so it may be a read error. This chain links TRBV5-1 with TRBJ2-1, with TRBD2 matching 8 bases. Germline trimming cut 0 bases from V and 9 bases from J; bases unmatched to any gene: 5. The CDR3 extends over 14 amino acids. Germline lookup yields CDR1 SGHRS and CDR2 YFSETQ. The CDR3 DNA reads as TGCGCCAGCAGCTTGGTCAGCGGGGGTGGTGAGCAGTTCTTC. It translates to CASSLVSGGGEQFF.

This clonotype was picked up many times. V is TRBV20-1 and J is TRBJ2-3, with TRBD2 matching over 7 bases. The CDR3 length is 15 residues. Germline V gives CDR1 DFQATT, CDR2 SNEGSKA (reference sequence). The J segment lost 2 bases and the V segment lost 5 bases, leaving 10 bases of the junction unmatched. This chain's CDR3 is CSAGAAGPDTDTQYF. CDR3 bases: TGCAGTGCTGGGGCAGCGGGACCCGACACAGATACGCAGTATTTT.

This clonotype was seen only a few times. V and J are TRBV4-1 and TRBJ2-7; D may correspond to TRBD1 or TRBD2 (5 bases each). In germline, CDR1 is MGHRA, CDR2 YSYEKL. This CDR3 is built from 13 residues. The V and J ends lost 1 base and 5 bases respectively, with 9 bases between them. As DNA, the CDR3 is TGCGCCAGCAGCCAAGGAGGGACCCACGAGCAGTACTTC. As protein: CASSQGGTHEQYF.

This clonotype was observed at least ten times. V and J are TRBV28 and TRBJ1-4, with D uncertain. The CDR3 runs 11 residues. Germline loops: CDR1 MDHEN, CDR2 SYDVKM. The V end lost 6 bases, the J end lost 4 bases, and 3 bases lay between the germline ends. The CDR3 sequence is CASSLNEKLFF. The CDR3 DNA reads as TGTGCCAGCAGCCTTAATGAAAAACTGTTTTTT.

The rearrangement joins TRBV18 to TRBJ1-3; no firm D call. Germline CDR1 and CDR2: KGHSH and LQKENI. The CDR3 is made up of 14 amino acids. The V gene lost 7 bases and the J gene lost 5 bases, with 15 bases spanning the gap. The CDR3 loop reads CASLLNYARNTIYF. CDR3 bases: TGTGCCAGCTTACTGAATTACGCTCGAAACACCATATATTTT. Supplemented by reference TRBV18 and TRBJ1-3, the full variable domain reads NAGVMQNPRHLVRRRGQEARLRCSPMKGHSHVYWYRQLPEEGLKFMVYLQKENIIDESGMPKERFSAEFPKEGPSILRIQQVVRGDSAAYFCASLLNYARNTIYFGEGSWLTVV.

The chain combines TRBV19 with TRBJ1-1; no clear D gene. V lost 3 bases to trimming and J lost 3 bases, with 5 bases between them. Germline assignment: CDR1 LNHDA and CDR2 SQIVND (reference sequence). The CDR3 runs 12 residues. The CDR3 sequence: CASSIGHTEAFF. The CDR3 nucleotides are TGTGCCAGTAGTATCGGGCACACTGAAGCTTTCTTT. The entire variable domain, with the rest obtained from reference TRBV19 and TRBJ1-1, is as follows: DGGITQSPKYLFRKEGQNVTLSCEQNLNHDAMYWYRQDPGQGLRLIYYSQIVNDFQKGDIAEGYSVSREKKESFPLTVTSAQKNPTAFYLCASSIGHTEAFFGQGTRLTVV.

This clonotype came up a few times. The gene calls are TRBV6-1 and TRBJ1-6; D perhaps matches TRBD1 (5 bases). Trimming left V 8 bases short and J 7 bases short, with 12 bases between. Germline CDR1 is MNHNS and CDR2 is SASEGT. The CDR3 runs 13 residues. This CDR3 is CASPRDQNSPLHF. DNA for the CDR3: TGTGCCAGCCCCCGGGACCAGAATTCACCCCTCCACTTT.